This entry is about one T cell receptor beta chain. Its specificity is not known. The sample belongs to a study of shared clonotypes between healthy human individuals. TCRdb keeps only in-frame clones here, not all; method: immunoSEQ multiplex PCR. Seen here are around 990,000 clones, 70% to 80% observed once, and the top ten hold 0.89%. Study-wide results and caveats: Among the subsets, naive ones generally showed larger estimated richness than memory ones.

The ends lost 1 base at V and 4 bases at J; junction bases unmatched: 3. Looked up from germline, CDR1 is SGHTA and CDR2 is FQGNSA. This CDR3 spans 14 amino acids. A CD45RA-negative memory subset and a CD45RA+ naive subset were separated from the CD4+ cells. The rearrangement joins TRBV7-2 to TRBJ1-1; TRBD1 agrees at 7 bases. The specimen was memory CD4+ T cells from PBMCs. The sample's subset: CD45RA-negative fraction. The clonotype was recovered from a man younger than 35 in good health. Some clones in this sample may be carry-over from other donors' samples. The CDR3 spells CASSLVDRATEAFF. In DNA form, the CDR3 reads TGTGCCAGCAGCTTAGTCGACAGGGCCACTGAAGCTTTCTTT.